The next 2 T cell receptor beta chains were all read from a single sample in a study of regulatory T cells in long-lasting Graves disease. CDR3-region Arm-PCR and iRepertoire HTBI primers produced the TCR beta libraries. TCRdb itself ran the multiplex PCR reads through MiXCR, one entry per CDR3 protein. The sample lists 350,000 to 400,000 distinct CDR3 sequences, about 16% occurring once. Regarding time point: newly diagnosed GD, antithyroid drugs for less than 3 months. From PBMCs, RNA was extracted and then used to make the TCR library. The sample was also reused in another study, on T cells in Graves' hyperthyroidism and ophthalmopathy.

The sequenced sample was peripheral blood mononuclear cells (PBMCs), obtained at new diagnosis, from a patient treated with antithyroid drugs. These receptors were obtained from a woman aged 18 to 35 with Graves disease.

The table lists this clonotype with many counts. CDR3: CSASDSQGAHTDTQYF. DNA of the CDR3: TGCAGTGCTAGTGACTCTCAGGGGGCTCACACAGATACGCAGTATTTT. The chain recombines TRBV20-1 with TRBJ2-3; 8 bases are shared with TRBD1. CDR1 is DFQATT and CDR2 is SNEGSKA in the germline V gene (reference sequence). This CDR3 has 16 residues. V shed 3 bases, J shed 2 bases, and the junction held 10 bases outside the gene matches.

This chain connects TRBV19 to TRBJ2-5; the D gene is possibly TRBD2 (6 bases). The CDR3 runs to 14 residues. The V and J ends lost 5 bases and 1 base respectively, with 11 bases between them. Germline V CDR1 and CDR2: LNHDA, SQIVND (reference sequence). In DNA form, the CDR3 reads TGTGCCAGTAGTCTCCTGGGGGGCCAAGAGACCCAGTACTTC. Its translation is CASSLLGGQETQYF.